Each of the 32 T cell receptor beta chains below was sequenced from the same sample in a study of control samples from healthy donors and cancer patients. Profiled with immunoSEQ multiplex PCR; TCRdb holds only in-frame clones, not every one. The data contain tens of thousands of clones, 70% to 85% of them singletons. Sequenced material: PBMCs. The receptor set was obtained from a man aged 65-85 years with lung cancer.

This sequence joins TRBV14 and TRBJ1-4; 10 bases match TRBD1. J gave up 6 bases and V 4 bases, and 5 bases lay outside the gene matches. CDR1 and CDR2 from the germline V gene are SGHDN and FVKESK. This CDR3 comprises 15 residues. CDR3 nucleotides: TGTGCCAGCAGCCGAACGACAGGGGGCTATGAAAAACTGTTTTTT. Translation gives CASSRTTGGYEKLFF.

This clone appeared a single time. The chain employs TRBV5-4 and TRBJ2-4, with 8 bases identical to TRBD2. Trimming at V came to 0 bases and at J to 0 bases, leaving 5 bases not matched to a gene. Germline CDR1 reads SGHNT; CDR2 reads YYREEE (reference sequence). The CDR3 spans 17 residues. The CDR3 sequence: CASSLDGGGLAKNIQYF. CDR3 DNA: TGTGCCAGCAGCTTGGACGGCGGGGGGTTAGCCAAAAACATTCAGTACTTC.

This clone came up once. The chain couples TRBV18 to TRBJ2-5, with 8 bases that match TRBD2. With V trimmed by 2 bases and J by 9 bases, 11 bases remained unmatched. This CDR3 contains 15 residues. Looked up from germline, CDR1 is KGHSH and CDR2 is LQKENI. The chain's CDR3 is CASSPAYGGESSQYF. In DNA, the CDR3 is TGTGCCAGCTCACCAGCCTACGGGGGGGAAAGTTCCCAGTACTTC.

V gene TRBV19 combines with J gene TRBJ2-3, with D unclear. Germline V lookup: CDR1 LNHDA, CDR2 SQIVND (reference sequence). The CDR3 is made up of 15 amino acids. Trimming took off 4 bases at V and 5 bases at J, with 16 bases between the two ends. CDR3 residues: CASSNGVGLGDTQYF. CDR3 coding DNA: TGTGCCAGTAGTAACGGAGTCGGGTTAGGAGATACGCAGTATTTT.

The gene calls are TRBV19 and TRBJ1-2, with D maybe TRBD1 (6 bases). V lost 3 bases and J lost 8, with 19 bases in between. This CDR3 contains 15 residues. CDR1 and CDR2 from the germline V gene are LNHDA and SQIVND (reference sequence). CDR3 residues: CASSIGGALPGGYTF. The CDR3 DNA reads as TGTGCCAGTAGTATCGGGGGGGCCCTCCCAGGAGGCTACACCTTC. Full variable domain (remainder filled in from reference TRBV19 and TRBJ1-2): DGGITQSPKYLFRKEGQNVTLSCEQNLNHDAMYWYRQDPGQGLRLIYYSQIVNDFQKGDIAEGYSVSREKKESFPLTVTSAQKNPTAFYLCASSIGGALPGGYTFGSGTRLTVV.

The chain carries TRBV30 and TRBJ1-2; no reliable D call. Deletions cut 5 bases from V and 7 bases from J, with 11 bases between. CDR1 and CDR2 from the germline V gene are GTSNPN and SVGIG (reference sequence). The CDR3 length is 11 residues. The CDR3: CAWRDWAGYTF. DNA of the CDR3: TGTGCCTGGCGGGATTGGGCTGGCTACACCTTC.

This chain uses TRBV5-6 with TRBJ2-7; D possibly corresponds to TRBD1 (6 bases). The V end was cut by 4 bases, the J end by 2 bases, with 13 bases between. Germline V lookup: CDR1 SGHDT, CDR2 YYEEEE. The CDR3 consists of 14 residues. The CDR3 sequence: CASSPGQRTYEQYF. The DNA of the CDR3 is TGTGCCAGCAGCCCTGGACAGAGGACCTACGAGCAGTACTTC.

This clone was seen only once. The chain carries TRBV6-5 and TRBJ2-5; D not resolved. Germline loops: CDR1 MNHEY, CDR2 SVGAGI. The CDR3 loop spans 15 amino acids. Trimming took 6 bases from V and 1 from J, leaving 15 bases between them. The CDR3 loop is CASRQGWGLQETQYF. The CDR3 region has the DNA TGTGCCAGCAGACAAGGTTGGGGTCTCCAAGAGACCCAGTACTTC.

The V gene is TRBV12-3 or TRBV12-4, the J gene TRBJ1-2, with D unclear. The V and J ends lost 2 bases and 2 bases respectively, with 3 bases between them. There are 12 residues in the CDR3. The CDR3 DNA sequence: TGTGCCAGCAGTTTAAAGAACTATGGCTACACCTTC. The encoded protein is CASSLKNYGYTF.

The chain combines TRBV18 with TRBJ2-6; D is ambiguous. Germline CDR1 reads KGHSH; CDR2 reads LQKENI. Trimming took 5 bases from V and 0 from J, leaving 14 bases between them. The CDR3 sequence is 17 residues long. This CDR3 is CASSSQTSPSGANVLTF. In nucleotides, the CDR3 is TGTGCCAGCTCAAGTCAAACATCTCCCTCTGGGGCCAACGTCCTGACTTTC.

The rearrangement uses TRBV14 and TRBJ1-1; D gene uncertain. This CDR3 has 16 amino acids. Germline values: CDR1 SGHDN, CDR2 FVKESK. V was pared by 4 bases and J by 4 bases, with 19 bases between. The CDR3 sequence is CASSPAGAGRGTEAFF. CDR3 DNA: TGTGCCAGCAGCCCCGCCGGTGCAGGCAGAGGCACTGAAGCTTTCTTT.

The chain links TRBV30 to TRBJ1-1, with a possible D match to TRBD1 (5 bases). The germline V gene has CDR1 GTSNPN and CDR2 SVGIG (reference sequence). The CDR3 totals 16 residues. Trimming stripped 6 bases from V and 0 bases from J, with 20 bases between. The CDR3 is CACPPAAGKMNTEAFF. The CDR3 DNA reads TGTGCCTGTCCTCCGGCGGCAGGGAAAATGAACACTGAAGCTTTCTTT.

The chain couples TRBV6-5 to TRBJ1-2; the D is unclear. The V and J ends lost 8 bases and 1 base respectively, with 14 bases between them. CDR1 and CDR2 from the germline V gene are MNHEY and SVGAGI. This CDR3 is built from 14 residues. DNA for the CDR3: TGTGCCAGCCGCCCGGATAGGGATAACTATGGCTACACCTTC. Protein sequence: CASRPDRDNYGYTF.

V usage is TRBV20-1 and J usage is TRBJ1-2; 7 bases are a match to TRBD1. V lost 3 bases, J lost 3 bases, and 10 bases stayed unmatched. Germline-derived CDR1 and CDR2 are DFQATT and SNEGSKA (reference sequence). The CDR3 length is 15 residues. The chain's CDR3 is CSASPRQGVYYGYTF. In DNA, the CDR3 is TGCAGTGCTAGTCCCCGACAGGGAGTCTACTATGGCTACACCTTC.

The genes are TRBV6-5 and TRBJ2-1; D might be TRBD2 (6 bases). Trimming took 7 bases from V and 5 from J, leaving 15 bases between them. CDR1 MNHEY and CDR2 SVGAGI come from the germline V gene. There are 14 residues in the CDR3. This chain's CDR3 is CASTPTLANNEQFF. CDR3 sequence (DNA): TGTGCCAGCACCCCCACTCTAGCGAACAATGAGCAGTTCTTC.

The chain couples TRBV7-3 to TRBJ2-2; 8 bases are a match to TRBD2. The CDR3 contains 16 residues. Germline values: CDR1 SGHTA, CDR2 FQGTGA. Trimming removed 4 bases from V and 5 bases from J; junction bases left unmatched: 9. CDR3 coding DNA: TGTGCCAGCAGCTACGCGGGGGGCACCATAACCGGGGAGCTGTTTTTT. Translation gives CASSYAGGTITGELFF.

The rearrangement joins TRBV30 to TRBJ1-2; 8 nucleotides match TRBD1. This CDR3 is 14 amino acids long. The V gene end was trimmed by 3 bases and the J gene end by 1 base; junction bases not matched to a gene: 4. Per germline, CDR1 GTSNPN and CDR2 SVGIG (reference sequence). The CDR3 reads CAWRGDRSNYGYTF. The DNA for the CDR3 is TGTGCCTGGAGGGGGGACAGGAGTAACTATGGCTACACCTTC.

The chain carries TRBV19 and TRBJ1-4; possibly TRBD1 for D (6 bases). Germline V gene lookup returns CDR1 LNHDA and CDR2 SQIVND (reference sequence). Trimming removed 5 bases at V and 0 bases at J, with 10 bases between. This CDR3 is built from 15 residues. The CDR3 nucleotides are TGTGCCAGTAGTGCAGGACAGACAACTAATGAAAAACTGTTTTTT. Its translation: CASSAGQTTNEKLFF.

J is TRBJ2-3 and V is TRBV11-2; perhaps TRBD1 as D (6 bases). Germline values: CDR1 SGHAT, CDR2 FQNNGV. Trimming removed 6 bases at V and 4 bases at J, with 17 bases between. The CDR3 sequence is 15 residues long. CDR3 sequence (DNA): TGTGCCAGCAGATTCGGGACATTACGTCCAGATACGCAGTATTTT. This translates into CASRFGTLRPDTQYF.

Concerning this clone: An end of the junction does not agree with germline; a read error may underlie this. The chain joins TRBV30 to TRBJ1-5; 8 bases match TRBD1. The CDR3 runs to 15 residues. Germline V CDR1 and CDR2: GTSNPN, SVGIG (reference sequence). The CDR3 loop is CAWSTQGGMGQSQHF. CDR3 nucleotide sequence: TGTGCCTGGAGTACACAGGGGGGGATGGGTCAGTCCCAGCATTTT.

CDR3 nucleotide sequence: TGTGCCAGCAGCGTGGTACTAGAGTCCGGTGAGCAGTTCTTC. Translating it yields CASSVVLESGEQFF. This chain connects TRBV9 to TRBJ2-1, with D possibly matching TRBD2 (5 bases). The germline V gene encodes CDR1 SGDLS and CDR2 YYNGEE. This CDR3 is 14 amino acids long. The V and J ends lost 2 bases and 9 bases respectively, with 15 bases between them.

This chain joins TRBV5-6 and TRBJ1-1; possibly TRBD1 for D (6 bases). In germline, CDR1 is SGHDT, CDR2 YYEEEE. CDR3 size: 13 residues. V gave up 6 bases and J gave up 1 base, with 10 bases separating them. The CDR3, as DNA: TGTGCCAGCATCGAGGGGGGGAACACTGAAGCTTTCTTT. This gives the protein CASIEGGNTEAFF.

The V call is TRBV5-1, the J call TRBJ2-5; D uncertain. Germline V gives CDR1 SGHRS, CDR2 YFSETQ. The V and J ends lost 5 bases and 3 bases respectively, with 14 bases between them. This CDR3 is 14 amino acids long. The CDR3 DNA reads as TGCGCCAGCAGTCCGTTACGGAACGAAGAGACCCAGTACTTC. This encodes CASSPLRNEETQYF. Complete variable domain (other parts from reference TRBV5-1 and TRBJ2-5): KAGVTQTPRYLIKTRGQQVTLSCSPISGHRSVSWYQQTPGQGLQFLFEYFSETQRNKGNFPGRFSGRQFSNSRSEMNVSTLELGDSALYLCASSPLRNEETQYFGPGTRLLVL.

This sequence joins TRBV5-6 and TRBJ2-7; 9 positions agree with TRBD2. Germline V gene data show CDR1 as SGHDT and CDR2 as YYEEEE. V dropped 0 bases and J dropped 7; count of bases not matched to a gene: 17. The CDR3 is 18 residues long. DNA for the CDR3: TGTGCCAGCAGCTTGGTAACGATTAGCGGGGGCCGGAGGGCGGAGCAGTACTTC. It translates to CASSLVTISGGRRAEQYF.

This sequence joins TRBV30 and TRBJ2-1, with D perhaps given as TRBD1 or TRBD2 (6 bases each). The ends were cut back, 1 base at V and 10 bases at J, with 17 bases in the middle. The CDR3 runs 14 residues. The germline V gene has CDR1 GTSNPN and CDR2 SVGIG (reference sequence). The CDR3 spells CAWSDRGGREEQFF. The CDR3, as DNA: TGTGCCTGGAGTGACCGTGGGGGGCGCGAAGAGCAGTTCTTC.

This chain joins TRBV7-8 and TRBJ1-5, with 7 bases fitting TRBD1. The germline V gene encodes CDR1 SGHVS and CDR2 FQNEAQ. V lost 4 bases, J lost 7 bases, and 4 bases stayed unmatched. The length of the CDR3 is 13 residues. The DNA of the CDR3 is TGTGCCAGCAGCTCGAGACAGGGCCAGCCCCAGCATTTT. Its protein product is CASSSRQGQPQHF. Full variable domain (missing parts from reference TRBV7-8 and TRBJ1-5): GAGVSQSPRYKVAKRGQDVALRCDPISGHVSLFWYQQALGQGPEFLTYFQNEAQLDKSGLPSDRFFAERPEGSVSTLKIQRTQQEDSAVYLCASSSRQGQPQHFGDGTRLSIL.

The chain couples TRBV27 to TRBJ1-2, with 9 bases matching TRBD1. Unmatched junction bases numbered 3, after V lost 3 bases and J lost 1 base. CDR1 MNHEY and CDR2 SMNVEV come from the germline V gene (reference sequence). The CDR3 totals 15 residues. The CDR3 region is CASSFRGQGNYGYTF. Written as DNA, the CDR3 is TGTGCCAGCAGTTTCCGGGGACAGGGTAACTATGGCTACACCTTC.

The chain recombines TRBV6-2 or TRBV6-3 with TRBJ1-1; TRBD1 matches at 7 bases. Looked up from germline, CDR1 is MNHEY and CDR2 is SVGEGT. The V segment lost 4 bases and the J segment 3 bases; nucleotides outside the gene matches: 5. The CDR3 sequence is 14 residues long. The CDR3 is CASSLRQGHTEAFF. CDR3 nucleotides: TGTGCCAGCAGTTTACGACAGGGCCACACTGAAGCTTTCTTT.

The genes are TRBV6-1 and TRBJ2-7, with 8 bases aligning to TRBD1. This CDR3 has 15 residues. Per germline, CDR1 MNHNS and CDR2 SASEGT. V was pared by 2 bases and J by 3 bases, with 6 bases of the junction left unmatched. The CDR3: CASSEIGQGSYEQYF. The CDR3 nucleotides are TGTGCCAGCAGTGAAATCGGACAGGGCAGCTACGAGCAGTACTTC.

V usage is TRBV20-1 and J usage is TRBJ2-1; no clear D gene. The CDR3 totals 10 residues. Trimming took 8 bases from V and 5 from J, leaving 7 bases between them. The V gene's germline CDR1 is DFQATT and CDR2 SNEGSKA (reference sequence). CDR3: CSLLHNEQFF. In nucleotides, the CDR3 is TGCAGTCTTCTTCACAATGAGCAGTTCTTC.

This clone was counted once. CDR3 protein: CASSLEGTVNEQFF. DNA for the CDR3: TGTGCCAGCAGCTTGGAGGGGACCGTCAATGAGCAGTTCTTC. The chain links TRBV5-5 to TRBJ2-1, with D perhaps TRBD1 or TRBD2 (5 bases each). CDR1 is SGHKS and CDR2 is YYEKEE in the germline V gene (reference sequence). V dropped 0 bases and J dropped 6 bases, with 10 bases sitting between them. The CDR3 sequence is 14 residues long.

V gene TRBV6-2 or TRBV6-3 combines with J gene TRBJ2-1; D gene unclear. V dropped 4 bases and J dropped 9 bases, with 13 bases sitting between them. Germline V CDR1 and CDR2: MNHEY, SVGEGT. The CDR3 sequence is 13 residues long. CDR3 sequence reads: CASSWGSMVEQFF. DNA of the CDR3: TGTGCCAGCAGTTGGGGTTCTATGGTTGAGCAGTTCTTC.